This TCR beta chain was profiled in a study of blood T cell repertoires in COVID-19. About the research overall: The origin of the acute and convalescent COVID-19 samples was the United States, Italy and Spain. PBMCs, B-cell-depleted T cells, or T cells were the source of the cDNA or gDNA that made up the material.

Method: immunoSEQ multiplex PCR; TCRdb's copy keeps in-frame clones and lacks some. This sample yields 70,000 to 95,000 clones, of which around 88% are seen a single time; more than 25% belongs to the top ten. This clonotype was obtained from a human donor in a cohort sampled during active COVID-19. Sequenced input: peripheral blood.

CDR3: CASIGLGTDTQYF. CDR3 sequence (DNA): TGTGCCAGCATCGGACTAGGCACAGATACGCAGTATTTT. This chain connects TRBV2 to TRBJ2-3; 7 bases line up with TRBD2. The CDR3 totals 13 residues. The V gene end was trimmed by 7 bases and the J gene end by 1 base; junction bases not matched to a gene: 2. CDR1 is SNHLY and CDR2 is FYNNEI in the germline V gene. The full variable domain, in which reference TRBV2 and TRBJ2-3 provide the parts outside the CDR3, is EPEVTQTPSHQVTQMGQEVILRCVPISNHLYFYWYRQILGQKVEFLVSFYNNEISEKSEIFDDQFSVERPDGSNFTLKIRSTKLEDSAMYFCASIGLGTDTQYFGPGTRLTVL.